Shown below are 6 T cell receptor beta chains from a single sample sequenced in a study of shared clonotypes between healthy human individuals. Here immunoSEQ multiplex PCR was the method, and the copy in TCRdb shows in-frame clones only, minus some. The data show about a million clones, with 70% to 85% seen just once and roughly 0.83% held by the top ten. The specimen was memory CD4+ T cells from PBMCs. This sample's subset: CD45RA-negative fraction. The source of these receptors is a man younger than 30 in good health. Some clones in this sample may be carry-over from other donors' samples.

The CDR3 DNA follows: TGTGCCTGGAGTGCGGGACAGCATAATTCACCCCTCCACTTT. Translated, it gives CAWSAGQHNSPLHF. The chain employs TRBV30 and TRBJ1-6; TRBD1 aligns across 7 bases. Germline values: CDR1 GTSNPN, CDR2 SVGIG (reference sequence). The V segment lost 1 base and the J segment 5 bases; nucleotides outside the gene matches: 2. This CDR3 is 14 amino acids long.

This chain uses TRBV7-7 with TRBJ2-3; D might be TRBD2 (5 bases). The CDR3 loop spans 14 amino acids. In germline, CDR1 is SSHAT, CDR2 FNYEAQ (reference sequence). V gave up 5 bases and J gave up 3 bases, with 12 bases separating them. The CDR3 nucleotides are TGTGCCAGCAGCCTAGGGTCGGGGACAGATACGCAGTATTTT. This encodes CASSLGSGTDTQYF. The full variable domain, completed using reference TRBV7-7 and TRBJ2-3, is GAGVSQSPRYKVTKRGQDVTLRCDPISSHATLYWYQQALGQGPEFLTYFNYEAQPDKSGLPSDRFSAERPEGSISTLTIQRTEQRDSAMYRCASSLGSGTDTQYFGPGTRLTVL.

This clone showed up just a few times. This rearrangement joins TRBV27 to TRBJ2-1; 7 bases map to TRBD2. The CDR3 loop spans 17 amino acids. Germline V CDR1 and CDR2: MNHEY, SMNVEV (reference sequence). V lost 1 base, J lost 5 bases, and 11 bases stayed unmatched. CDR3 sequence reads: CASSLYPSGVENNEQFF. As DNA, the CDR3 is TGTGCCAGCAGTTTATACCCAAGCGGGGTCGAAAACAATGAGCAGTTCTTC.

The chain joins TRBV12-2 to TRBJ2-3. TRBV12-2 is deemed a pseudogene. CDR3 length: 16 residues. The CDR3 spells CASRLVVRPVTDTQYF. The CDR3 DNA reads TGTGCAAGTCGCTTAGTTGTACGGCCCGTCACAGATACGCAGTATTTT.

The J gene is TRBJ1-2, the V gene TRBV5-1, with 8 bases lining up with TRBD1. Germline lookup yields CDR1 SGHRS and CDR2 YFSETQ. The CDR3 length is 15 residues. Trimming cost V 4 bases and J 3 bases; bases outside gene matches: 8. DNA for the CDR3: TGCGCCAGCAGCATAAACTACAGGGGGGACTATGGCTACACCTTC. Residues: CASSINYRGDYGYTF.

This clone has just a few counts. The V and J genes are TRBV11-2 and TRBJ2-2; TRBD1 is a possible D gene (6 bases). The CDR3 has 16 amino acids. V was pared by 6 bases and J by 0 bases, with 14 bases between. Germline assignment: CDR1 SGHAT and CDR2 FQNNGV. The CDR3 DNA follows: TGTGCCAGCAGAACAGCCGGGACAACGAACACCGGGGAGCTGTTTTTT. Translated, it gives CASRTAGTTNTGELFF.